Listed below are T cell receptor beta chains from one sample, sequenced in a study of memory CD4+ T cells and cytomegalovirus serostatus. Profiling relied on immunoSEQ multiplex PCR, and the TCRdb table lists in-frame clones only, not all of them. The profile shows tens of thousands of clones, around four fifths of them singletons. The specimen sequenced was memory CD4+ T cells from blood. These receptors were taken from an adult in good health and CMV-seropositive. Both conserved end residues are part of each CDR3. D genes are given only for firm matches. Clone size, where shown, is once, few, many, or a class for clones that have expanded.

V	D	J	size	DNA	CDR3
TRBV2	-	TRBJ1-4	few	TGTGCCAGCAGTCGCACGGAAAAACTGTTTTTT	CASSRTEKLFF
TRBV5-4	-	TRBJ2-2	-	TGTGCCAGCAGCTTGGACCAGCCCGGGGAGCTGTTTTTT	CASSLDQPGELFF
TRBV15	TRBD1	TRBJ1-4	-	TGTGCCACCAGCAGAGGGGAACAGGGGACATTTGGAAAACTGTTTTTT	CATSRGEQGTFGKLFF
TRBV28	-	TRBJ2-2	-	TGTGCCAGCAGTTTCGGGGGTCAGACCGGGGAGCTGTTTTTT	CASSFGGQTGELFF
TRBV5-5	-	TRBJ1-2	-	TGTGCCAGCAACTACGACGGAGGGTTCTTCTATGGCTACACCTTC	CASNYDGGFFYGYTF
TRBV6-1	-	TRBJ1-2	-	TGTGCCAGCAGTGACAGAGTGGGCTACACCTTC	CASSDRVGYTF
TRBV6-1	-	TRBJ1-3	-	TGTGCCAGCAGTGAAGGTCATGGCACCATATATTTT	CASSEGHGTIYF
TRBV5-1	-	TRBJ1-2	-	TGCGCCAGCAGCCGAGCGGACACACTCAGCGGGGGCTACACCTTC	CASSRADTLSGGYTF
TRBV7-3	-	TRBJ2-3	-	TGTGCCAGCAGCTTCCAGGGGGGCGGGGTCACAGATACGCAGTATTTT	CASSFQGGGVTDTQYF
TRBV7-8	-	TRBJ1-1	-	TGTGCCAGCAGCCGCCTGACAGATAACACTGAAGCTTTCTTT	CASSRLTDNTEAFF
TRBV28	TRBD1	TRBJ2-3	-	TGTGCCAGCAGTTGGACAGGGTTCGCAGATACGCAGTATTTT	CASSWTGFADTQYF
TRBV5-6	-	TRBJ1-1	few	TGTGCCAGCAGCCGTTCCGGGACTCGGAGTGAAGCTTTCTTT	CASSRSGTRSEAFF
TRBV7-2	-	TRBJ2-5	-	TGTGCCAGCAGCTCCGAGGGCAGCGGACGAGAGACCCAGTACTTC	CASSSEGSGRETQYF
TRBV10-3	TRBD1	TRBJ1-2	-	TGTGCCATCAGTGAGCCTGGACAGGGAAACTATGGCTACACCTTC	CAISEPGQGNYGYTF
TRBV15	TRBD1	TRBJ1-1	-	TGTGCCACCAGGACGAAACAGGGGTTCGCTGAAGCTTTCTTT	CATRTKQGFAEAFF
TRBV6-1	TRBD1	TRBJ2-7	few	TGTGCCAGCAGTGAAGCATCCGGGACAGTTTGCTTC	CASSEASGTVCF
TRBV19	-	TRBJ1-1	-	TGTGCCAGTAACCGGGGGCGGAACACTGAAGCTTTCTTT	CASNRGRNTEAFF
TRBV11-2	-	TRBJ1-2	-	TGTGCCAGCAGCTCCGCGGGGAACTATGGCTACACCTTC	CASSSAGNYGYTF
TRBV11-2	TRBD1	TRBJ2-7	-	TGTGCCAGCAGCTTAAACCGGGACAGCCTCTACGAGCAGTACTTC	CASSLNRDSLYEQYF
TRBV18	-	TRBJ2-5	-	TGTGCCAGCTCACCGGGACCATCAGAGACCCAGTACTTC	CASSPGPSETQYF
TRBV6-6	-	TRBJ1-1	-	TGTGCCAGCAGTTATTCCGATACAGGGAGCGTTGAAGCTTTCTTT	CASSYSDTGSVEAFF
TRBV5-6	TRBD1	TRBJ1-2	-	TGTGCCAGCAGCTTCGGGACAGTCTATGGCTACACCTTC	CASSFGTVYGYTF
TRBV4-2	-	TRBJ1-4	-	TGTGCCAGCAGCCAATACCCCGTTGGGGATAGTAATGAAAAACTGTTTTTT	CASSQYPVGDSNEKLFF
TRBV2	-	TRBJ1-5	once	TGTGCCAGCAGTCAGGAGCCAGGGCAGAATCAGCCCCAGCATTTT	CASSQEPGQNQPQHF
TRBV6-5	-	TRBJ1-2	-	TGTGCCAGCAGTTACGGGGGAGGGGGGAACTATGGCTACACCTTC	CASSYGGGGNYGYTF
TRBV5-4	TRBD1	TRBJ2-5	-	TGTGCCAGCAGCTGGGACAGGGCCGAGACCCAGTACTTC	CASSWDRAETQYF
TRBV27	-	TRBJ2-1	-	TGTGCCAGCAGTCCAAAGGGCCTGGGCTCCTACAATGAGCAGTTCTTC	CASSPKGLGSYNEQFF
TRBV7-9	-	TRBJ2-2	-	TGTGCCAGCAACTCGGGTATCGGGGAGCTGTTTTTT	CASNSGIGELFF
TRBV5-1	TRBD1	TRBJ1-4	-	TGCGCCAGCAGCTTGGCCGGGGGACAGCTTAATGAAAAACTGTTTTTT	CASSLAGGQLNEKLFF
TRBV5-6	-	TRBJ1-1	-	TGTGCCAGCAGCTCAGGGAAGGGGGACCGATACACTGAAGCTTTCTTT	CASSSGKGDRYTEAFF
TRBV2	-	TRBJ1-5	-	TGTGCTAGCAGGGACATCAATCAGCCCCAGCATTTT	CASRDINQPQHF
TRBV28	-	TRBJ1-1	-	TGTGCCAGCAGTTTAAACCCCCCCCGGAACACTGAAGCTTTCTTT	CASSLNPPRNTEAFF
TRBV29-1	TRBD2	TRBJ2-7	-	TGCAGCGTTAGCACTAGCGGGAGGTACGAGCAGTACTTC	CSVSTSGRYEQYF
TRBV7-3	-	TRBJ2-2	-	TGTGCCAGCAGCTTCGGAGACACCGGGGAGCTGTTTTTT	CASSFGDTGELFF
TRBV5-1	-	TRBJ2-5	-	TGCGCCAGCAGCTTGGCCCTTGGGGGAGGATCGGAGACCCAGTACTTC	CASSLALGGGSETQYF